A single sample is the source of the 9 T cell receptor beta chains below, sequenced in a study of blood T cell repertoires in COVID-19. Here immunoSEQ multiplex PCR was the method, and the copy in TCRdb shows in-frame clones only, minus some. This sample has 200,000 to 250,000 clones; about 90% occur once, and the top ten carry less than 3.5%. Sample: peripheral blood. Receptors originate from a woman aged 55 to 70 with acute or convalescent COVID-19.

V is TRBV27 and J is TRBJ1-5; D possibly corresponds to TRBD1 (5 bases). Germline V gene sequence: CDR1 MNHEY, CDR2 SMNVEV (reference sequence). V lost 2 bases to trimming and J lost 0 bases, with 8 bases between them. The CDR3 sequence is 15 residues long. The CDR3 loop reads CASSLSQGSNQPQHF. The CDR3 DNA follows: TGTGCCAGCAGTTTAAGTCAGGGTAGCAATCAGCCCCAGCATTTT.

The V gene is TRBV12-3 or TRBV12-4, the J gene TRBJ1-2; 8 bases match TRBD1. The CDR3 contains 13 residues. J gave up 8 bases and V 6 bases, and 8 bases lay outside the gene matches. The DNA for the CDR3 is TGTGCCAGCAGGGGTCGGACAGGGAGAGGCTACACCTTC. Encoded protein: CASRGRTGRGYTF.

The CDR3 DNA sequence: TGTGCCAGCAGCTTAGGATCCCTAGCGGGAGATAACACCGGGGAGCTGTTTTTT. This sequence encodes CASSLGSLAGDNTGELFF. The rearrangement joins TRBV11-2 to TRBJ2-2, with 10 bases lining up with TRBD2. The germline V gene encodes CDR1 SGHAT and CDR2 FQNNGV. V trimming: 1 base; J trimming: 2 bases; junction bases outside the gene matches: 7. There are 18 residues in the CDR3. The whole variable domain, filled in from reference TRBV11-2 and TRBJ2-2, reads EAGVAQSPRYKIIEKRQSVAFWCNPISGHATLYWYQQILGQGPKLLIQFQNNGVVDDSQLPKDRFSAERLKGVDSTLKIQPAKLEDSAVYLCASSLGSLAGDNTGELFFGEGSRLTVL.

The genes are TRBV28 and TRBJ1-1; a possible D gene is TRBD1 (6 bases). Germline CDR1 reads MDHEN; CDR2 reads SYDVKM. The CDR3 sequence is 16 residues long. Deletions cut 4 bases from V and 6 bases from J, with 21 bases between. The CDR3 coding sequence is TGTGCCAGCAGTTCCACAGGGTTCTCTCGGGGCCCTGAAGCTTTCTTT. Amino acids: CASSSTGFSRGPEAFF.

V gene TRBV6-4 combines with J gene TRBJ1-2, with unresolved D. The germline V gene encodes CDR1 MRHNA and CDR2 SNTAGT. This CDR3 contains 13 residues. The ends were cut back, 7 bases at V and 0 bases at J, with 9 bases in the middle. CDR3: CASKKDSNYGYTF. The CDR3 nucleotides are TGTGCCAGCAAGAAAGACTCTAACTATGGCTACACCTTC.

Regarding this clone: This sample also contains other DNA sequences that code for the same CDR3. The rearrangement uses TRBV5-1 and TRBJ1-1, with D possibly TRBD1 on 5 matching bases. Deletions cut 3 bases from V and 3 bases from J, with 9 bases between. The CDR3 covers 13 residues. Germline V gene sequence: CDR1 SGHRS, CDR2 YFSETQ. The CDR3 bases are TGCGCCAGCAGCTCTGGGGGGTACACTGAAGCTTTCTTT. Translating it yields CASSSGGYTEAFF.

The V gene is TRBV27, the J gene TRBJ2-7; D ambiguous. Germline V gives CDR1 MNHEY, CDR2 SMNVEV (reference sequence). The CDR3 is made up of 14 amino acids. Trimming left V 3 bases short and J 0 bases short, with 9 bases between. The CDR3 DNA sequence: TGTGCCAGCAGTTTTTGGCGGAACTCCTACGAGCAGTACTTC. Amino acids: CASSFWRNSYEQYF.

The V call is TRBV7-2, the J call TRBJ1-3; D may be TRBD1 (5 bases). Germline CDR1 is SGHTA and CDR2 is FQGNSA. CDR3 length: 16 residues. Trimming cost V 10 bases and J 0 bases, with 19 bases left between them. CDR3 residues: CATSGEPGLSGNTIYF. The CDR3 DNA is TGTGCCACCTCGGGGGAACCGGGTCTCTCTGGAAACACCATATATTTT.

Concerning this clone itself: A read error may be the cause here, since a much bigger clone is one base away. CDR3 sequence: CASSSGLAGKICGELFF. CDR3 coding DNA: TGTGCCAGCAGCTCCGGACTAGCGGGGAAAATATGTGGGGAGCTGTTTTTT. The V and J genes are TRBV7-9 and TRBJ2-2; TRBD2 matches 12 bases. Trimming removed 4 bases from V and 8 bases from J; junction bases left unmatched: 11. CDR3 length: 17 residues. Germline V gene sequence: CDR1 SEHNR, CDR2 FQNEAQ (reference sequence).